These 12 T cell receptor beta chains share one sample of origin, sequenced in a study of cytomegalovirus exposure and HLA in healthy donors. The study ran its PCR with 60 Vbeta and 13 Jbeta primers. Here immunoSEQ multiplex PCR was the method, and the copy in TCRdb shows in-frame clones only, minus some. The sample lists roughly 180,000 clones; 84% were seen once. Specimen: PBMCs. The receptors stem from a young man in good health and CMV-seronegative.

This sequence joins TRBV28 and TRBJ2-5; 9 bases fit TRBD1. With the DNA end fitting TRBJ2-7 better, the J assignment may be wrong. Germline V gives CDR1 MDHEN, CDR2 SYDVKM. There are 18 residues in the CDR3. The CDR3, as DNA: TGTGCCAGCAGTCGCCCGGGACAGGGATTGAAGACTGCCTACGAGCAGTACTTC. This gives the protein CASSRPGQGLKTAYEQYF.

The chain is built from TRBV13 and TRBJ1-1; tentatively, D is TRBD1 (5 bases). The CDR3 contains 14 residues. Germline V CDR1 and CDR2: PRHDT, FYEKMQ (reference sequence). V lost 1 base to trimming and J lost 3 bases, with 9 bases between them. CDR3 sequence: CASSLAGGDTEAFF. In nucleotides, the CDR3 is TGTGCCAGCAGCTTAGCGGGGGGGGACACTGAAGCTTTCTTT.

This chain links TRBV11-2 with TRBJ2-1; D is unclear. Germline assignment: CDR1 SGHAT and CDR2 FQNNGV. This CDR3 has 14 residues. Trimming stripped 5 bases from V and 4 bases from J, with 12 bases between. This CDR3 is CASSGRTYYNEQFF. The CDR3 nucleotides read TGTGCCAGCAGCGGGCGAACCTATTACAATGAGCAGTTCTTC. The entire variable domain, with the rest obtained from reference TRBV11-2 and TRBJ2-1, is as follows: EAGVAQSPRYKIIEKRQSVAFWCNPISGHATLYWYQQILGQGPKLLIQFQNNGVVDDSQLPKDRFSAERLKGVDSTLKIQPAKLEDSAVYLCASSGRTYYNEQFFGPGTRLTVL.

The chain has TRBV11-2 and TRBJ1-2; no reliable D call. CDR3 size: 15 residues. CDR1 is SGHAT, CDR2 FQNNGV, per germline. V dropped 0 bases and J dropped 8 bases, with 16 bases sitting between them. CDR3: CASSLDPFGLGGYTF. CDR3 DNA sequence: TGTGCCAGCAGCTTAGATCCCTTTGGACTCGGGGGCTACACCTTC.

This rearrangement joins TRBV4-3 to TRBJ2-7; 7 positions agree with TRBD2. After removal of 0 bases from V and 3 bases from J, the junction contained 17 bases not matched to a gene. Germline V gene data show CDR1 as LGHNA and CDR2 as YSLEER. The CDR3 runs 19 residues. The CDR3 loop is CASSQERGTGTTDFYEQYF. The DNA for the CDR3 is TGCGCCAGCAGCCAAGAAAGGGGAACCGGGACTACCGACTTCTACGAGCAGTACTTC.

This clone appeared once. This chain joins TRBV7-6 and TRBJ2-6, with TRBD1 identical over 8 bases. CDR1 SGHVS and CDR2 FNYEAQ come from the germline V gene. V trimming: 5 bases; J trimming: 0 bases; junction bases outside the gene matches: 6. There are 17 residues in the CDR3. Here the CDR3 reads CASSTTGAGSGANVLTF. The CDR3, as DNA: TGTGCCAGCAGCACGACAGGGGCAGGCTCTGGGGCCAACGTCCTGACTTTC.

This sequence joins TRBV7-9 and TRBJ1-4; no reliable D call. The germline V and J ends were trimmed by 2 bases and 8 bases, with 9 bases remaining between them. This CDR3 has 13 amino acids. The V gene's germline CDR1 is SEHNR and CDR2 FQNEAQ (reference sequence). DNA for the CDR3: TGTGCCAGCAGCTTATCACTGGAGGAAAAACTGTTTTTT. This gives the protein CASSLSLEEKLFF.

The gene calls are TRBV19 and TRBJ1-5, with a weak D call TRBD1 (6 bases). Looked up from germline, CDR1 is LNHDA and CDR2 is SQIVND (reference sequence). This CDR3 has 13 residues. Trimming cost V 6 bases and J 5 bases, with 11 bases left between them. The CDR3 DNA follows: TGTGCCAGTAGACAGGGCGCGGATCAGCCCCAGCATTTT. Amino acid sequence: CASRQGADQPQHF.

This clone has only a few counts. The chain recombines TRBV6-5 with TRBJ1-2; D is unresolved. CDR3 length equals 13 residues. Trimming left V 0 bases short and J 8 bases short, with 10 bases between. In germline, CDR1 is MNHEY, CDR2 SVGAGI. The CDR3 loop reads CASSYSRAGGYTF. CDR3 coding DNA: TGTGCCAGCAGTTACTCGAGAGCCGGGGGCTACACCTTC.

The V call is TRBV2, the J call TRBJ1-1; no firm D call. CDR1 and CDR2 (germline): SNHLY, FYNNEI. Trimming took off 1 base at V and 3 bases at J, with 9 bases between the two ends. The CDR3 consists of 14 residues. The CDR3 DNA is TGTGCCAGCAGTGAAGTCGGGTTATACACTGAAGCTTTCTTT. Amino acid sequence: CASSEVGLYTEAFF.

The gene calls are TRBV5-1 and TRBJ1-4; TRBD1 aligns across 7 bases. Per germline, CDR1 SGHRS and CDR2 YFSETQ. This CDR3 comprises 15 residues. The V and J ends lost 4 bases and 4 bases, in that order; junction bases with no gene match: 7. Here the CDR3 DNA reads TGCGCCAGCAGCCCCCGGGACAGACTTAATGAAAAACTGTTTTTT. Amino acid sequence: CASSPRDRLNEKLFF.

The chain links TRBV2 to TRBJ1-3; weak D call: TRBD1 (6 bases). This CDR3 spans 13 amino acids. The germline V and J ends were trimmed by 7 bases and 3 bases, with 10 bases remaining between them. Germline lookup yields CDR1 SNHLY and CDR2 FYNNEI. The CDR3 sequence is CASIRGHGNTIYF. In nucleotides, the CDR3 is TGTGCCAGCATCAGGGGCCATGGAAACACCATATATTTT.